The rows below give T cell receptor beta chains drawn from one sample of a study of OX40 agonist ivuxolimab in advanced cancers. TCRdb's copy holds only in-frame clones and misses some; the assay was immunoSEQ multiplex PCR. The sample shows about 58,000 clones, over 65% of them seen only once. Sequenced here: CD4+ or CD8+ T cells sorted from blood, sampled in a trial of the OX40 agonist ivuxolimab. These receptor sequences come from an adult with an advanced solid tumor such as melanoma, head and neck, liver or kidney cancer. The CDR3 runs from the conserved cysteine through the conserved F or W. Each record gives: CDR3 protein, CDR3 DNA, J gene, D gene, clone size, V gene. D genes are given only for firm matches. Clone size, where shown, is once, few, many, or a class for clones that have expanded.

CASSYSGQGTHEQFF | TGTGCCAGCAGCTACTCGGGACAGGGTACCCATGAGCAGTTCTTC | TRBJ2-1 | TRBD1 | NA | TRBV7-3
CASSPSPGTGIRPEQFF | TGCGCCAGCAGCCCTTCCCCCGGGACAGGGATCCGGCCAGAGCAGTTCTTC | TRBJ2-1 | TRBD1 | few | TRBV4-1
CASSQTSGSPDTQYF | TGCGCCAGCAGCCAGACTAGCGGGAGCCCAGATACGCAGTATTTT | TRBJ2-3 | TRBD2 | NA | TRBV4-3
CASSEVGFYDEQFF | TGTGCCAGCAGTGAAGTAGGGTTTTACGATGAGCAGTTCTTC | TRBJ2-1 | NA | NA | TRBV25-1
CASSPAGSTDTQYF | TGTGCCAGCAGCCCCGCGGGCTCCACAGATACGCAGTATTTT | TRBJ2-3 | NA | NA | TRBV7-9
CATSRGLAGTQETQYF | TGTGCCACCAGCAGAGGGCTAGCGGGGACTCAAGAGACCCAGTACTTC | TRBJ2-5 | TRBD2 | NA | TRBV15
CASSLATTGGQETQYF | TGCGCCAGCAGCTTGGCCACGACGGGGGGACAAGAGACCCAGTACTTC | TRBJ2-5 | TRBD2 | few | TRBV5-1
CASSLGTGDTGELFF | TGTGCCAGCAGCTTAGGGACAGGGGACACCGGGGAGCTGTTTTTT | TRBJ2-2 | TRBD1 | NA | TRBV7-9
CASSEALSEGLAVDTQYF | TGTGCCAGCAGTGAAGCGCTGAGTGAGGGACTAGCTGTAGATACGCAGTATTTT | TRBJ2-3 | TRBD2 | NA | TRBV6-1
CASSLKAPSGGQETQYF | TGTGCCAGCAGCTTAAAAGCTCCTAGCGGGGGTCAAGAGACCCAGTACTTC | TRBJ2-5 | TRBD2 | once | TRBV7-8
CASSLVGGAATDTQYF | TGTGCCAGCAGCTTAGTGGGAGGGGCCGCCACAGATACGCAGTATTTT | TRBJ2-3 | TRBD2 | once | TRBV7-8
CASSFSQIQPQHF | TGTGCCAGCAGTTTCTCACAGATCCAGCCCCAGCATTTT | TRBJ1-5 | NA | NA | TRBV28
CASSHFKGGNEKLFF | TGTGCCAGCAGCCATTTTAAAGGGGGGAATGAAAAACTGTTTTTT | TRBJ1-4 | NA | NA | TRBV27
CASSRLLAGAYNEQFF | TGTGCCAGCAGCCGTCTACTAGCGGGGGCCTACAATGAGCAGTTCTTC | TRBJ2-1 | TRBD2 | NA | TRBV14
CASSYSISQGQETQYF | TGTGCCAGCAGTTACTCGATATCGCAGGGCCAAGAGACCCAGTACTTC | TRBJ2-5 | NA | NA | TRBV6-5
CASSWGTEETQYF | TGTGCCAGCAGCTGGGGGACAGAAGAGACCCAGTACTTC | TRBJ2-5 | TRBD1 | NA | TRBV11-3
CASSFNTGSNEQFF | TGTGCCAGCAGCTTTAATACAGGTTCCAATGAGCAGTTCTTC | TRBJ2-1 | NA | NA | TRBV7-3
CASTTTGLGSNQPQHF | TGTGCCAGTACCACGACAGGTTTAGGTAGCAATCAGCCCCAGCATTTT | TRBJ1-5 | NA | NA | TRBV19
CASSRGLGETQYF | TGTGCCAGCAGCCGGGGACTAGGTGAGACCCAGTACTTC | TRBJ2-5 | TRBD2 | few | TRBV14
CASRGETEAFF | TGTGCCAGCAGGGGGGAGACTGAAGCTTTCTTT | TRBJ1-1 | NA | NA | TRBV2
CASKAYTEAFF | TGTGCCAGCAAGGCTTACACTGAAGCTTTCTTT | TRBJ1-1 | NA | NA | TRBV28
CASSQAHEQYF | TGTGCCAGCAGCCAGGCCCACGAGCAGTACTTC | TRBJ2-7 | NA | NA | TRBV5-5
CASSIRDRGYEQYF | TGTGCCAGCTCTATCCGGGACAGGGGCTACGAGCAGTACTTC | TRBJ2-7 | TRBD1 | NA | TRBV18
CASSQEGQGLNELFF | TGCGCCAGCAGCCAAGAGGGGCAGGGACTAAACGAACTGTTTTTT | TRBJ1-4 | NA | many | TRBV4-3
CASSRSLNAIEAFF | TGCGCCAGCAGCCGAAGCCTGAATGCCATTGAAGCTTTCTTT | TRBJ1-1 | NA | NA | TRBV5-1
CASSYRSSVYF | TGTGCCAGCAGTTACCGCTCGTCCGTCTATTTT | TRBJ2-3 | NA | few | TRBV6-5
CASSLYLDTIYF | TGTGCCAGCAGCCTATATCTGGACACCATATATTTT | TRBJ1-3 | NA | once | TRBV11-2
CASALSGQGAYEQYF | TGTGCCAGCGCTTTATCCGGACAGGGGGCGTACGAGCAGTACTTC | TRBJ2-7 | TRBD1 | NA | TRBV27
CASSYSGRGLGDTQYF | TGTGCCAGCAGTTACTCGGGCAGGGGGCTAGGAGATACGCAGTATTTT | TRBJ2-3 | TRBD1 | NA | TRBV6-5
CAIRGAEYNEQFF | TGTGCCATCAGAGGGGCCGAGTACAATGAGCAGTTCTTC | TRBJ2-1 | NA | NA | TRBV10-3
CASSVDRGANIQYF | TGTGCCAGCAGCGTGGACAGGGGGGCTAACATTCAGTACTTC | TRBJ2-4 | TRBD1 | once | TRBV5-4
CASNRQGEAFF | TGTGCCAGCAACCGACAGGGGGAGGCTTTCTTT | TRBJ1-1 | TRBD1 | few | TRBV6-6
CASSLAFGTEGF | TGTGCCAGCAGCTTAGCTTTCGGGACGGAGGGCTTT | TRBJ1-1 | NA | NA | TRBV7-9
CASGNPGTGGYEQYF | TGTGCCAGCGGCAATCCCGGGACAGGGGGCTACGAGCAGTACTTC | TRBJ2-7 | TRBD1 | NA | TRBV5-5
CASRPRRGVYGEAFF | TGTGCCAGCAGGCCTCGGCGCGGGGTGTATGGGGAAGCTTTCTTT | TRBJ1-1 | NA | NA | TRBV7-8
CASSYGSGYEQYF | TGTGCCAGCAGTTACGGGTCCGGGTACGAGCAGTACTTC | TRBJ2-7 | NA | NA | TRBV6-5
CASSYSTPGDTQYF | TGTGCCAGCAGTTACTCGACTCCAGGGGATACGCAGTATTTT | TRBJ2-3 | NA | NA | TRBV6-5